These 9 T cell receptor beta chains were all obtained from the same sample, sequenced in a study of T cell responses to AZD1222 COVID-19 vaccine. The method was immunoSEQ multiplex PCR; TCRdb's version includes in-frame clones alone and lacks a portion of them. The data show 150,000 to 200,000 clones, about 89% seen once. The source was peripheral blood, collected on day 0 of MenACWY control vaccination. The receptors here all came from an adult in good health.

The chain joins TRBV6-2 or TRBV6-3 to TRBJ2-2; D tentatively reads TRBD1 or TRBD2 (5 bases each). The V and J ends lost 5 bases and 4 bases respectively, with 11 bases between them. Germline loops: CDR1 MNHEY, CDR2 SVGEGT. The CDR3 runs to 14 residues. The CDR3 DNA reads TGTGCCAGCAGTCGGGACGGTGCCACCGGGGAGCTGTTTTTT. Translation gives CASSRDGATGELFF.

The V gene is TRBV28, the J gene TRBJ2-1; D may be TRBD1 (6 bases). Trimming cost V 6 bases and J 3 bases, with 12 bases left between them. The germline gives CDR1 MDHEN, CDR2 SYDVKM. The CDR3 sequence is 14 residues long. In DNA form, the CDR3 reads TGTGCCAGCAGGCCGGCGGACAGCTACAATGAGCAGTTCTTC. Its protein product is CASRPADSYNEQFF.

The sample holds a few counts of this clone. The chain has TRBV3-1 (or the pseudogene TRBV3-2) and TRBJ1-5; no clear D gene. The CDR3 contains 16 residues. Germline loops: CDR1 LGHDT, CDR2 YNNKEL (reference sequence). With 3 bases removed from V and 2 bases from J, the gap between germline ends came to 14 bases. In nucleotides, the CDR3 is TGTGCCAGCAGCCAGGGCTCGGAAGTAGGCAATCAGCCCCAGCATTTT. Its translation is CASSQGSEVGNQPQHF.

The V and J genes are TRBV7-9 and TRBJ2-7; TRBD1 aligns across 9 bases. This CDR3 region has 15 residues. Trimming removed 5 bases from V and 3 bases from J; junction bases left unmatched: 8. From germline, CDR1 is SEHNR and CDR2 FQNEAQ (reference sequence). The CDR3 spells CASSPQGQGYYEQYF. The CDR3 nucleotides are TGTGCCAGCAGCCCGCAGGGACAGGGTTACTACGAGCAGTACTTC. Drawing the rest from reference TRBV7-9 and TRBJ2-7, the complete variable domain is DTGVSQNPRHKITKRGQNVTFRCDPISEHNRLYWYRQTLGQGPEFLTYFQNEAQLEKSRLLSDRFSAERPKGSFSTLEIQRTEQGDSAMYLCASSPQGQGYYEQYFGPGTRLTVT.

V is TRBV12-3 or TRBV12-4 and J is TRBJ1-1; maybe TRBD1 (5 bases). This CDR3 spans 13 amino acids. Trimming took off 3 bases at V and 4 bases at J, with 9 bases between the two ends. CDR3 in DNA: TGTGCCAGCAGTTTTGGGGGTGGCACTGAAGCTTTCTTT. Its translation: CASSFGGGTEAFF.

The chain recombines TRBV5-1 with TRBJ2-7; 9 bases fit TRBD1. The CDR3 sequence is 15 residues long. The J segment lost 7 bases and the V segment lost 0 bases, leaving 8 bases of the junction unmatched. Germline CDR1 SGHRS, CDR2 YFSETQ. CDR3 nucleotide sequence: TGCGCCAGCAGCTTGGCCGGACAGGGGCCGGGAGAGCAGTACTTC. Translation: CASSLAGQGPGEQYF.

This chain joins TRBV28 and TRBJ2-7; tentatively, D is TRBD2 (6 bases). Germline V gene sequence: CDR1 MDHEN, CDR2 SYDVKM. The CDR3 consists of 13 residues. V lost 10 bases to trimming and J lost 5 bases, with 18 bases between them. The CDR3 coding sequence is TGTGCCACCGGGGAGGCGGGGTTGGACGAGCAGTACTTC. Translating it yields CATGEAGLDEQYF.

This sequence joins TRBV7-9 and TRBJ1-1; D possibly corresponds to TRBD1 (6 bases). The CDR3 runs 15 residues. Per germline, CDR1 SEHNR and CDR2 FQNEAQ (reference sequence). The germline V and J ends were trimmed by 5 bases and 1 base, with 14 bases remaining between them. The chain's CDR3 is CASSALQGANTEAFF. CDR3 DNA: TGTGCCAGCAGCGCCCTACAGGGTGCGAACACTGAAGCTTTCTTT.

This sequence joins TRBV12-3 or TRBV12-4 and TRBJ2-5, with D possibly being TRBD1 (6 bases). V dropped 9 bases and J dropped 0 bases, with 8 bases sitting between them. The CDR3 totals 12 residues. CDR3 amino acids: CASGQYQETQYF. The CDR3 DNA reads TGTGCCAGTGGACAGTACCAAGAGACCCAGTACTTC.